Shown below are 11 T cell receptor beta chains from a single sample sequenced in a study of blood T cell repertoires in COVID-19. Assay: immunoSEQ multiplex PCR; the TCRdb copy retains only in-frame clones and omits some. The sample lists more than 250,000 clones; almost 85% were seen once. The sequenced material came from peripheral blood. Source of these receptors: a man aged 50 to 60 with active or convalescent COVID-19.

The genes are TRBV3-1 (or the pseudogene TRBV3-2) and TRBJ1-2; 10 nucleotides agree with TRBD1. Germline assignment: CDR1 LGHDT and CDR2 YNNKEL (reference sequence). V shed 4 bases, J shed 4 bases, and the junction held 9 bases outside the gene matches. This CDR3 has 16 residues. Here the CDR3 DNA reads TGTGCCAGCAGCCCTAACGACAGGGGGCAGGCCTATGGCTACACCTTC. The encoded protein is CASSPNDRGQAYGYTF.

V is TRBV9 and J is TRBJ2-1; possible D gene TRBD2, 5 bases. Trimming took off 4 bases at V and 1 base at J, with 18 bases between the two ends. Germline V gene sequence: CDR1 SGDLS, CDR2 YYNGEE. The CDR3 spans 17 residues. The CDR3 loop reads CASSPFTSFSSYNEQFF. The CDR3 DNA reads as TGTGCCAGCAGCCCATTCACTAGTTTCTCATCCTACAATGAGCAGTTCTTC. Full variable domain (missing parts from reference TRBV9 and TRBJ2-1): DSGVTQTPKHLITATGQRVTLRCSPRSGDLSVYWYQQSLDQGLQFLIQYYNGEERAKGNILERFSAQQFPDLHSELNLSSLELGDSALYFCASSPFTSFSSYNEQFFGPGTRLTVL.

This clone was found a few times. The J gene is TRBJ2-7, the V gene TRBV18; TRBD1 matches at 9 bases. V shed 6 bases and J 8 bases; nucleotides not matched to a gene: 8. The CDR3 spans 13 residues. Germline V gene sequence: CDR1 KGHSH, CDR2 LQKENI. The CDR3 sequence: CASSPKDRGQQYF. CDR3 bases: TGTGCCAGCTCGCCGAAGGACAGGGGTCAGCAGTACTTC.

The chain carries TRBV2 and TRBJ2-1; 7 nucleotides match TRBD2. CDR1 and CDR2 (germline): SNHLY, FYNNEI. With 7 bases clipped from V and 7 bases from J, the junction kept 19 bases outside the gene matches. The CDR3 sequence is 17 residues long. This CDR3 reads CASTLNDWEGRMNEQFF. DNA for the CDR3: TGTGCCAGCACCCTGAATGATTGGGAGGGCCGTATGAATGAGCAGTTCTTC.

J is TRBJ2-5 and V is TRBV19, with a weak D call TRBD2 (6 bases). This CDR3 contains 16 residues. Germline V gene data show CDR1 as LNHDA and CDR2 as SQIVND (reference sequence). Trimming pared 4 bases from V and 4 bases from J, leaving 19 bases between. The CDR3 sequence: CASSTSADLRGETQYF. For the CDR3, the DNA is TGTGCCAGTAGTACTAGCGCGGACCTAAGGGGAGAGACCCAGTACTTC.

On this clone itself: At one boundary the junction diverges from the germline segment, which might be a read error. The chain combines TRBV25-1 with TRBJ2-1; 8 bases map to TRBD1. CDR3 length equals 15 residues. CDR1 MGHDK and CDR2 SYGVNS come from the germline V gene. CDR3 nucleotide sequence: TGTGCCAGCAGTGGGACGGGACAGGATGTTAGTGAGCAGCTCTTC. The encoded protein is CASSGTGQDVSEQLF.

The genes are TRBV30 and TRBJ1-2; TRBD1 aligns across 7 bases. V dropped 0 bases and J dropped 4; count of bases not matched to a gene: 11. Germline CDR1 GTSNPN, CDR2 SVGIG (reference sequence). CDR3 length: 16 amino acids. For the CDR3, the DNA is TGTGCCTGGAGTGTAGGTCAGCATCAGGGGGGCTATGGCTACACCTTC. It yields the protein CAWSVGQHQGGYGYTF.

In this sample, this clone turned up a few times. The chain is built from TRBV27 and TRBJ1-5; 11 bases map to TRBD1. V shed 5 bases and J 5 bases; nucleotides not matched to a gene: 5. This CDR3 contains 15 residues. Germline values: CDR1 MNHEY, CDR2 SMNVEV (reference sequence). The CDR3 sequence is CASSPRTGGDQPQHF. The CDR3 DNA follows: TGTGCCAGCAGTCCTCGGACAGGGGGCGATCAGCCCCAGCATTTT.

This rearrangement joins TRBV28 to TRBJ2-1, with D possibly being TRBD1 (5 bases). The CDR3 covers 13 residues. The V end was cut by 3 bases, the J end by 7 bases, with 10 bases between. The germline gives CDR1 MDHEN, CDR2 SYDVKM. The CDR3 bases are TGTGCCAGCAGTTTCCCAGGGCGTAATGAGCAGTTCTTC. It yields the protein CASSFPGRNEQFF.

The rearrangement uses TRBV18 and TRBJ1-3, with D uncertain. The V gene's germline CDR1 is KGHSH and CDR2 LQKENI. Deletions cut 3 bases from V and 0 bases from J, with 15 bases between. This CDR3 has 17 residues. The CDR3 here is CASSPYWRVSSGNTIYF. CDR3 nucleotides: TGTGCCAGCTCACCCTACTGGAGGGTCAGCTCTGGAAACACCATATATTTT.

The CDR3 protein is CASSLAADIGAEAFF. The CDR3 DNA is TGCGCCAGCAGCTTGGCGGCAGACATAGGGGCTGAAGCTTTCTTT. The genes are TRBV5-1 and TRBJ1-1, with D tentatively TRBD1 (5 bases). V lost 0 bases and J 6 bases, leaving 15 bases between the germline ends. CDR1 and CDR2 (germline): SGHRS, YFSETQ. This CDR3 region has 15 residues.